This TCR beta chain originates from a study of control samples from healthy donors and cancer patients. This table comes from immunoSEQ multiplex PCR, and its TCRdb copy is limited to in-frame clones, with some not included. The sample comprises 60,000 to 75,000 clones, 65% to 90% of which are singletons, and approximately 5% rests with the top ten. CDR3 length: 14 amino acids. V was shortened by 2 bases and J by 7 bases, with 11 bases between the two germline ends. The germline V gene encodes CDR1 LNHDA and CDR2 SQIVND (reference sequence). This sequence joins TRBV19 and TRBJ2-2; D gene uncertain. Sample: blood. The receptor's source is a man aged 35-49 years in good health. This CDR3 reads CASSIRIIGGELFF. CDR3 coding DNA: TGTGCCAGTAGTATACGCATTATTGGCGGGGAGCTGTTTTTT.